The 31 T cell receptor beta chains in this list originate from one sample, sequenced in a study of blood T cell repertoires in COVID-19. TCRdb's copy holds only in-frame clones and misses some; the assay was immunoSEQ multiplex PCR. The sample holds about 210,000 clones, around 81% seen once. The sequenced sample consisted of PBMCs or T cells enriched from blood (not recorded which). The receptors originated from a woman aged 45-65 years with acute COVID-19.

V and J are TRBV7-2 and TRBJ1-5; D not resolved. This CDR3 contains 13 residues. Germline V gene lookup returns CDR1 SGHTA and CDR2 FQGNSA. V gave up 2 bases and J gave up 5 bases, with 7 bases separating them. The chain's CDR3 is CASSLMADQPQHF. DNA for the CDR3: TGTGCCAGCAGCTTAATGGCGGATCAGCCCCAGCATTTT.

The chain employs TRBV21-1 and TRBJ2-7; TRBD1, the table's D call, was not compared with the DNA. TRBV21-1 has pseudogene status. The CDR3 contains 15 residues. The CDR3 DNA follows: TGTGCCAGCAGCAAAGAAGGACAGGGTTCCTACGAGCAGTACTTC. Translating gives CASSKEGQGSYEQYF.

This clone showed up just once. The chain couples TRBV7-2 to TRBJ2-3; TRBD2 matches at 9 bases. Germline assignment: CDR1 SGHTA and CDR2 FQGNSA. This CDR3 has 16 amino acids. The trim removed 2 bases at V and 4 bases at J, leaving 7 bases unmatched. The chain's CDR3 is CASSLLGGGASDTQYF. The CDR3 DNA follows: TGTGCCAGCAGCTTACTGGGCGGGGGGGCCTCAGATACGCAGTATTTT.

This chain's CDR3 is CASSYYLAGGHEQYF. DNA of the CDR3: TGTGCCAGCAGTTACTATCTAGCGGGAGGTCACGAGCAGTACTTC. The chain carries TRBV6-2 or TRBV6-3 and TRBJ2-7; 11 positions match TRBD2. V was pared by 1 base and J by 5 bases, with 4 bases of the junction left unmatched. The CDR3 is 15 amino acids. Germline V gene data show CDR1 as MNHEY and CDR2 as SVGEGT.

This rearrangement joins TRBV4-3 to TRBJ1-1; 8 nucleotides align to TRBD1. The germline CDR1 and CDR2 sequences are LGHNA and YSLEER. The V gene end was trimmed by 3 bases and the J gene end by 8 bases; junction bases not matched to a gene: 2. This CDR3 comprises 12 residues. The CDR3 nucleotides read TGCGCCAGCAGCCACAGGACAGGGGAAGCTTTCTTT. Translation gives CASSHRTGEAFF.

The table lists this clone with a few counts. The rearrangement uses TRBV3-1 (or the pseudogene TRBV3-2) and TRBJ2-7; D may be TRBD2 (6 bases). V shed 5 bases and J shed 4 bases, with 21 bases lying between them. The CDR3 extends over 16 amino acids. CDR1 is LGHDT and CDR2 is YNNKEL in the germline V gene (reference sequence). The CDR3 spells CASSGRRGPPTYEQYF. In nucleotides, the CDR3 is TGTGCCAGCAGCGGACGGCGGGGACCCCCTACTTACGAGCAGTACTTC.

The chain is built from TRBV19 and TRBJ2-2; 11 bases are a match to TRBD1. The V segment lost 7 bases and the J segment 5 bases; nucleotides outside the gene matches: 24. CDR3 length: 21 amino acids. In germline, CDR1 is LNHDA, CDR2 SQIVND (reference sequence). CDR3 coding DNA: TGTGCCAGTATCAAGGGACAGGGGGTAGCGGGCACCTTCAGGGGAACCGGGGAGCTGTTTTTT. This encodes CASIKGQGVAGTFRGTGELFF. Full variable domain (outside the CDR3, taken from reference TRBV19 and TRBJ2-2): DGGITQSPKYLFRKEGQNVTLSCEQNLNHDAMYWYRQDPGQGLRLIYYSQIVNDFQKGDIAEGYSVSREKKESFPLTVTSAQKNPTAFYLCASIKGQGVAGTFRGTGELFFGEGSRLTVL.

This clone was detected once. The genes are TRBV3-1 (or the pseudogene TRBV3-2) and TRBJ1-2; 8 bases match TRBD1. Germline values: CDR1 LGHDT, CDR2 YNNKEL (reference sequence). This CDR3 comprises 16 residues. J was trimmed by 7 bases and V by 3 bases; bases with no gene match: 13. The CDR3 nucleotides are TGTGCCAGCAGCCAGAGCGACAGGGGACAAGCCGGTGGCTACACCTTC. Translation: CASSQSDRGQAGGYTF.

The CDR3 DNA is TGTGCCACCAGCTTACCGGGACAAGCGAATGAAAAACTGTTTTTT. Encoded protein: CATSLPGQANEKLFF. V gene TRBV15 combines with J gene TRBJ1-4, with D possibly TRBD1 on 6 matching bases. The CDR3 extends over 15 amino acids. The germline V and J ends were trimmed by 5 bases and 5 bases, with 15 bases remaining between them. Germline CDR1 and CDR2: LNHNV and YYDKDF (reference sequence).

The chain uses TRBV28 and TRBJ1-2; tentative D call: TRBD1 (5 bases). Trimming left V 8 bases short and J 2 bases short, with 9 bases between. The germline V gene has CDR1 MDHEN and CDR2 SYDVKM. CDR3 length: 12 amino acids. Written as DNA, the CDR3 is TGTGCCAGCTACAGGAAAAACTATGGCTACACCTTC. Translated, it gives CASYRKNYGYTF.

This chain connects TRBV10-3 to TRBJ1-5; D is unclear. Trimming stripped 3 bases from V and 6 bases from J, with 18 bases between. Germline V lookup: CDR1 ENHRY, CDR2 SYGVKD. This CDR3 contains 16 residues. The CDR3 DNA is TGTGCCATCAGTGAAGGGAACTCCGTTAGCGGTCAGCCCCAGCATTTT. It encodes CAISEGNSVSGQPQHF.

The chain has TRBV6-5 and TRBJ1-1, with TRBD1 matching 8 bases. J gave up 6 bases and V 0 bases, and 9 bases lay outside the gene matches. The CDR3 has 16 amino acids. Per germline, CDR1 MNHEY and CDR2 SVGAGI. The CDR3 DNA reads as TGTGCCAGCAGTTACTCGGGGTACAGGGGGGGATCTGAAGCTTTCTTT. It yields the protein CASSYSGYRGGSEAFF.

The J gene is TRBJ1-1, the V gene TRBV12-3 or TRBV12-4, with no clear D. CDR3 length: 13 residues. Trimming removed 3 bases at V and 3 bases at J, with 8 bases between. DNA for the CDR3: TGTGCCAGCAGTTTTATCGTCGACACTGAAGCTTTCTTT. It is translated as CASSFIVDTEAFF.

The V call is TRBV7-9, the J call TRBJ2-7; TRBD1 agrees at 9 bases. J was trimmed by 3 bases and V by 5 bases; bases with no gene match: 8. The CDR3 has 15 amino acids. The V gene's germline CDR1 is SEHNR and CDR2 FQNEAQ (reference sequence). The CDR3 DNA reads as TGTGCCAGCAGCCAAGGGACAGGGAATGTCTACGAGCAGTACTTC. Its protein product is CASSQGTGNVYEQYF.

The rearrangement uses TRBV11-3 and TRBJ1-1; D is uncertain. Trimming took 5 bases from V and 0 from J, leaving 7 bases between them. Germline lookup yields CDR1 SGHNT and CDR2 YENEEA. The CDR3 is 13 residues long. The CDR3 loop reads CASSRAMNTEAFF. CDR3 DNA sequence: TGTGCCAGCAGCCGTGCGATGAACACTGAAGCTTTCTTT.

The chain has TRBV2 and TRBJ2-2; 7 nucleotides agree with TRBD2. V was pared by 2 bases and J by 5 bases, with 2 bases of the junction left unmatched. CDR3 length: 14 amino acids. Germline V gene sequence: CDR1 SNHLY, CDR2 FYNNEI. CDR3 DNA sequence: TGTGCCAGCAGTGAATTTAGCGGGACCGGGGAGCTGTTTTTT. This gives the protein CASSEFSGTGELFF. The variable domain in full, completed from reference TRBV2 and TRBJ2-2, reads EPEVTQTPSHQVTQMGQEVILRCVPISNHLYFYWYRQILGQKVEFLVSFYNNEISEKSEIFDDQFSVERPDGSNFTLKIRSTKLEDSAMYFCASSEFSGTGELFFGEGSRLTVL.

The chain has TRBV19 and TRBJ1-2; TRBD1 agrees at 9 bases. CDR1 and CDR2 (germline): LNHDA, SQIVND (reference sequence). V was clipped by 10 bases and J by 8 bases; unmatched bases: 8. This CDR3 has 12 residues. CDR3 in amino acids: CATRTGGKGYTF. The CDR3 DNA sequence: TGTGCCACCCGAACAGGGGGCAAGGGCTACACCTTC. Full variable domain (remainder filled in from reference TRBV19 and TRBJ1-2): DGGITQSPKYLFRKEGQNVTLSCEQNLNHDAMYWYRQDPGQGLRLIYYSQIVNDFQKGDIAEGYSVSREKKESFPLTVTSAQKNPTAFYLCATRTGGKGYTFGSGTRLTVV.

The chain employs TRBV4-3 and TRBJ1-3, with 9 bases lining up with TRBD1. The CDR3 spans 19 residues. Germline V gene data show CDR1 as LGHNA and CDR2 as YSLEER. V shed 3 bases and J 0 bases; nucleotides not matched to a gene: 12. The CDR3 loop reads CASSQETGTGSGSGNTIYF. The CDR3 coding sequence is TGCGCCAGCAGCCAGGAAACGGGGACAGGGAGTGGCTCTGGAAACACCATATATTTT.

The chain is built from TRBV28 and TRBJ1-4, with D unresolved. The CDR3 covers 14 residues. From germline, CDR1 is MDHEN and CDR2 SYDVKM. The V end lost 10 bases, the J end lost 0 bases, and 12 bases lay between the germline ends. CDR3 bases: TGTGCCACTGGATTGGGAGCAACTAATGAAAAACTGTTTTTT. Amino acid sequence: CATGLGATNEKLFF.

The chain uses TRBV7-6 and TRBJ2-7; 14 nucleotides agree with TRBD2. This CDR3 is 16 amino acids long. Per the germline V gene, CDR1 is SGHVS and CDR2 is FNYEAQ. The V segment lost 5 bases and the J segment 4 bases; nucleotides outside the gene matches: 7. The CDR3 loop reads CASSTGTSGSQYEQYF. In DNA form, the CDR3 reads TGTGCCAGCAGCACAGGGACTAGCGGGAGCCAGTACGAGCAGTACTTC.

The genes are TRBV28 and TRBJ2-7, with D perhaps TRBD1 (6 bases). CDR1 and CDR2 from the germline V gene are MDHEN and SYDVKM. The CDR3 is made up of 14 amino acids. Between the trimmed V and J ends, which lost 6 bases and 2 bases, there was a span of 14 bases. The CDR3 region has the DNA TGTGCCAGCAGCTTTGTACACAGGGCCTACGAGCAGTACTTC. Its protein product is CASSFVHRAYEQYF.

V gene TRBV7-8 combines with J gene TRBJ1-5, with 9 bases fitting TRBD1. Trimming at V came to 5 bases and at J to 4 bases, leaving 0 bases not matched to a gene. Germline values: CDR1 SGHVS, CDR2 FQNEAQ. The CDR3 sequence is 13 residues long. The DNA for the CDR3 is TGTGCCAGCAGCGGGACAGGGAATCAGCCCCAGCATTTT. It encodes CASSGTGNQPQHF.

The rearrangement links TRBV28 to TRBJ2-7, with 7 positions matching TRBD2. The CDR3 contains 14 residues. Germline trimming cut 5 bases from V and 4 bases from J; bases unmatched to any gene: 8. Germline loops: CDR1 MDHEN, CDR2 SYDVKM. CDR3 amino acids: CASSPFSGTYEQYF. CDR3 bases: TGTGCCAGCAGTCCCTTCAGCGGGACGTACGAGCAGTACTTC.

The chain employs TRBV18 and TRBJ2-7, with TRBD1 as a possible D gene (6 bases). The germline V gene has CDR1 KGHSH and CDR2 LQKENI. CDR3 length: 15 amino acids. The ends were cut back, 3 bases at V and 2 bases at J, with 14 bases in the middle. The CDR3 bases are TGTGCCAGCTCACCCCAGAGCCAGGGGCCCTACGAGCAGTACTTC. Translation gives CASSPQSQGPYEQYF. Full variable domain (missing parts from reference TRBV18 and TRBJ2-7): NAGVMQNPRHLVRRRGQEARLRCSPMKGHSHVYWYRQLPEEGLKFMVYLQKENIIDESGMPKERFSAEFPKEGPSILRIQQVVRGDSAAYFCASSPQSQGPYEQYFGPGTRLTVT.

V is TRBV24-1 and J is TRBJ2-7, with 15 nucleotides matching TRBD2. Germline lookup yields CDR1 KGHDR and CDR2 SFDVKD. The CDR3 runs 17 residues. Trimming at V came to 9 bases and at J to 1 base, leaving 9 bases not matched to a gene. CDR3 in amino acids: CATASGLAGGDSYEQYF. As DNA, the CDR3 is TGTGCCACCGCCTCCGGACTAGCGGGAGGGGATTCCTACGAGCAGTACTTC.

This clone was counted a single time. The chain carries TRBV7-2 and TRBJ2-7; 7 positions match TRBD2. This CDR3 spans 14 amino acids. J lost 0 bases, V lost 3 bases, and 2 bases had no gene match. Germline values: CDR1 SGHTA, CDR2 FQGNSA. In DNA form, the CDR3 reads TGTGCCAGCAGCTTCGCGGGGGTCTCCTACGAGCAGTACTTC. Protein product: CASSFAGVSYEQYF. Full variable domain (outside the CDR3, taken from reference TRBV7-2 and TRBJ2-7): GAGVSQSPSNKVTEKGKDVELRCDPISGHTALYWYRQSLGQGLEFLIYFQGNSAPDKSGLPSDRFSAERTGGSVSTLTIQRTQQEDSAVYLCASSFAGVSYEQYFGPGTRLTVT.

The chain employs TRBV5-1 and TRBJ2-7, with 7 positions matching TRBD1. The CDR3 covers 14 residues. The germline gives CDR1 SGHRS, CDR2 YFSETQ. Trimming took 0 bases from V and 5 from J; bases not matched to a gene: 5. CDR3 sequence (DNA): TGCGCCAGCAGCTTGGGAAGAGGGGGCGACGAGCAGTACTTC. Translating it yields CASSLGRGGDEQYF.

This clone has a single count. The chain couples TRBV5-4 to TRBJ1-6, with TRBD1 matching 8 bases. The CDR3 covers 14 residues. The V segment lost 2 bases and the J segment 7 bases; nucleotides outside the gene matches: 2. Germline lookup yields CDR1 SGHNT and CDR2 YYREEE (reference sequence). In DNA, the CDR3 is TGTGCCAGCAGCTTACAGGGGGGGAATTCACCCCTCCACTTT. Its protein product is CASSLQGGNSPLHF.

For the CDR3, the DNA is TGCGCCAGCAGCCTCCGGGACAGAACCTACGAGCAGTACTTC. It translates to CASSLRDRTYEQYF. The rearrangement uses TRBV5-1 and TRBJ2-7; 7 positions match TRBD1. The V gene's germline CDR1 is SGHRS and CDR2 YFSETQ. Losses at the gene ends were 4 bases for V and 2 bases for J; bases not matched to a gene: 6. The CDR3 is made up of 14 amino acids.

CDR3: CSGGMKETQYF. For the CDR3, the DNA is TGCAGCGGAGGAATGAAGGAGACCCAGTACTTC. The chain uses TRBV29-1 and TRBJ2-5; D is unresolved. This CDR3 has 11 amino acids. From germline, CDR1 is SQVTM and CDR2 ANQGSEA. Trimming took off 7 bases at V and 5 bases at J, with 11 bases between the two ends.

The chain combines TRBV7-9 with TRBJ2-7; the D gene is possibly TRBD1 (5 bases). Germline V gene data show CDR1 as SEHNR and CDR2 as FQNEAQ (reference sequence). The CDR3 runs to 14 residues. V lost 4 bases to trimming and J lost 6 bases, with 16 bases between them. CDR3 in amino acids: CASSSSRVATEQYF. CDR3 in DNA: TGTGCCAGCAGCTCCTCCAGGGTCGCTACCGAGCAGTACTTC.